The 10 T cell receptor beta chains reported below all come from one sample, sequenced in a study of blood T cell repertoires in COVID-19 (dated by TCRdb to 2018 to 2021). Libraries were made using the immunoSEQ multiplex PCR assay. TCRdb limited this immuneACCESS table to in-frame rearrangements with V and J called. A share of clones is missing; checked studies link under half to unresolved V genes, and the rest is unexplained. The sample yields about 150,000 clones; 65% to 90% were counted once. More than 7.5% of the sample belongs to the ten largest clones. The specimen sequenced was peripheral blood. The receptors were gathered from a woman aged 45-59 years with acute or convalescent COVID-19.

This clone was seen a few times. V and J are TRBV6-5 and TRBJ2-7, with 10 positions matching TRBD1. The CDR3 covers 15 residues. From germline, CDR1 is MNHEY and CDR2 SVGAGI. With V trimmed by 6 bases and J by 5 bases, 10 bases remained unmatched. The CDR3 DNA reads as TGTGCCAGCAGCTGGGGGGGGACAGGGGTCAACGAGCAGTACTTC. This sequence encodes CASSWGGTGVNEQYF.

CDR3 nucleotides: TGTGCCAGCAGTTTACCGGGCACTGAAGCTTTCTTT. This translates into CASSLPGTEAFF. The rearrangement joins TRBV12-3 or TRBV12-4 to TRBJ1-1; D is ambiguous. V lost 2 bases, J lost 4 bases, and 5 bases lay in between. This CDR3 region has 12 residues.

The chain couples TRBV10-3 to TRBJ2-4; D ambiguous. Germline values: CDR1 ENHRY, CDR2 SYGVKD. V was trimmed by 3 bases and J by 3 bases, leaving 15 bases between them. This CDR3 is built from 16 residues. The CDR3 reads CAISDVGFIGKNIQYF. CDR3 nucleotide sequence: TGTGCCATCAGTGATGTCGGGTTCATTGGCAAAAACATTCAGTACTTC.

The CDR3 here is CASSPNQGDTQYF. DNA for the CDR3: TGTGCCAGCAGCCCAAATCAGGGAGATACGCAGTATTTT. This chain links TRBV9 with TRBJ2-3; maybe TRBD1 (5 bases). Trimming removed 4 bases at V and 5 bases at J, with 11 bases between. This CDR3 has 13 amino acids. In germline, CDR1 is SGDLS, CDR2 YYNGEE.

This clone was counted between two and nine times. This sample includes further DNA sequences coding for the same CDR3. J is TRBJ2-1 and V is TRBV5-1; D not resolved. The germline V gene has CDR1 SGHRS and CDR2 YFSETQ. The CDR3 is made up of 14 amino acids. V lost 0 bases and J lost 1, with 5 bases in between. DNA of the CDR3: TGCGCCAGCAGCTTGGCAGGTTCCTACAATGAGCAGTTCTTC. Its protein is CASSLAGSYNEQFF. The full variable domain, rest sourced from reference TRBV5-1 and TRBJ2-1, is KAGVTQTPRYLIKTRGQQVTLSCSPISGHRSVSWYQQTPGQGLQFLFEYFSETQRNKGNFPGRFSGRQFSNSRSEMNVSTLELGDSALYLCASSLAGSYNEQFFGPGTRLTVL.

This clone was detected a few times. Germline and junction disagree at one end, which may indicate a read error. V usage is TRBV27 and J usage is TRBJ2-4; tentative D call: TRBD1 (6 bases). Looked up from germline, CDR1 is MNHEY and CDR2 is SMNVEV (reference sequence). The CDR3 length is 18 residues. Written as DNA, the CDR3 is TGTGCCGGCAGTTTCCCCCCGGGACAATTGTTAGCCAAAAACATTCAGTACTTC. This codes for CAGSFPPGQLLAKNIQYF.

This chain links TRBV29-1 with TRBJ2-7; 10 positions match TRBD1. The CDR3 spans 19 residues. Germline CDR1 reads SQVTM; CDR2 reads ANQGSEA. Unmatched junction bases numbered 23, after V lost 6 bases and J lost 3 bases. In DNA, the CDR3 is TGCAGCGTCCAACTCCGGCGGACAGGGGGGACTTTCCCGGACTACGAGCAGTACTTC. It translates to CSVQLRRTGGTFPDYEQYF.

The V and J genes are TRBV6-5 and TRBJ1-2; TRBD1 is a possible D gene (6 bases). The V end lost 7 bases, the J end lost 1 base, and 13 bases lay between the germline ends. The CDR3 runs 14 residues. Germline V gene sequence: CDR1 MNHEY, CDR2 SVGAGI. The CDR3 nucleotides read TGTGCCAGCAAACAGGGACCGGATAACTATGGCTACACCTTC. Translation: CASKQGPDNYGYTF.

The chain carries TRBV4-1 and TRBJ2-3; 8 bases are a match to TRBD2. This CDR3 is built from 16 residues. The germline gives CDR1 MGHRA, CDR2 YSYEKL. Trimming at V came to 0 bases and at J to 1 base, leaving 3 bases not matched to a gene. CDR3: CASSQDLREGTDTQYF. DNA of the CDR3: TGCGCCAGCAGCCAAGATTTGCGGGAGGGCACAGATACGCAGTATTTT.

The chain recombines TRBV13 with TRBJ2-7; D is perhaps TRBD1 (6 bases). This CDR3 comprises 14 residues. Trimming pared 3 bases from V and 1 base from J, leaving 10 bases between. Germline CDR1 reads PRHDT; CDR2 reads FYEKMQ (reference sequence). CDR3 bases: TGTGCCAGCAGCTTCTGGCAGGGGTCCTACGAGCAGTACTTC. Its translation is CASSFWQGSYEQYF.